Listed below are T cell receptor beta chains from one sample, sequenced in a study of response to subunit inactivated influenza vaccine. TCRdb re-called the RT-PCR reads through MiXCR, storing one row per CDR3 protein. The sample has around 480,000 distinct CDR3 sequences, 15% to 20% seen once; the top ten hold about 3%. The sample consisted of CD4+ T cells sorted from PBMCs, taken about 24 months after vaccination. The receptors here all came from a man aged 50 to 69 who received an inactivated influenza vaccine. The CDR3 runs from the conserved cysteine through the conserved F or W. A D gene is named only where the DNA matches it firmly. For some rows the clone size is stated as once, few or many, or as a class when expanded; others skip it.

v_call,j_call,d_call,clone_size,cdr3_nt,cdr3_aa
TRBV4-3,TRBJ2-2,NA,few,TGCGCCAGCAGCCAAGGGATTGCCACCGGGGAGCTGTTTTTT,CASSQGIATGELFF
TRBV5-1,TRBJ2-3,NA,NA,TGCGCCAGCAGCCGGAATAGGAAGGGACAAGCCACAGATACGCAGTATTTT,CASSRNRKGQATDTQYF
TRBV5-6,TRBJ2-7,NA,NA,TGTGCCAGCAGCTTGATCCGTGGCGGCGAGCAGTACTTC,CASSLIRGGEQYF
TRBV20-1,TRBJ2-3,TRBD2,few,TGCAGTGCCCCGGGGGGTCGAACAGATACGCAGTATTTT,CSAPGGRTDTQYF
TRBV6-5,TRBJ2-1,NA,many,TGTGCCAGCAGTTACACCTCTTACAATGAGCAGTTCTTC,CASSYTSYNEQFF
TRBV9,TRBJ2-3,NA,NA,TGTGCCGGCAGCGGAGAGGGAGGGGGCGCTTTAGATACGCAGTATTTT,CAGSGEGGGALDTQYF
TRBV6-1,TRBJ1-1,NA,NA,TGTGCCAGCGGGGGACACCAGAACACTGAAGCTTTCTTT,CASGGHQNTEAFF
TRBV14,TRBJ2-1,TRBD2,NA,TGTGCCAGCACTTCCGGGACTAGCAGATACAATGAGCAGTTCTTC,CASTSGTSRYNEQFF
TRBV11-2,TRBJ2-2,NA,NA,TGTGCCAGCAGCTTACAAACAGGGTCAAACACCGGGGAGCTGTTTTTT,CASSLQTGSNTGELFF
TRBV28,TRBJ2-1,NA,NA,TGTGCCAGCAGTTTCGCGGTCCTACTTAGCTCCTACAATGAGCAGTTCTTC,CASSFAVLLSSYNEQFF
TRBV5-4,TRBJ2-3,NA,NA,TGTGCCAGCAGCCCGAATGCGGGAACAAGCACAGATACGCAGTATTTT,CASSPNAGTSTDTQYF
TRBV5-1,TRBJ2-7,TRBD1,NA,TGCGCCAGCAGCCAGGACGGGACAGGTTTTATGTACGAGCAGTACTTC,CASSQDGTGFMYEQYF
TRBV3-1,TRBJ2-7,NA,NA,TGTGCCAGCAGCCACCGCAAAGCGGCCGAGCAGTACTTC,CASSHRKAAEQYF
TRBV5-1,TRBJ2-7,TRBD2,many,TGCGCCAGCAGCTTGGGGATGGGGGGGACCGAGCAGTACTTC,CASSLGMGGTEQYF
TRBV7-3,TRBJ2-5,TRBD2,NA,TGTGCCAGCAGTCGCAGAGCGGGAGTGATGGAGACCCAGTACTTC,CASSRRAGVMETQYF
TRBV7-6,TRBJ2-5,NA,many,TGTGCCAGCAGCTTAGGTAGCGACTCTCAAGAGACCCAGTACTTC,CASSLGSDSQETQYF
TRBV20-1,TRBJ2-5,NA,NA,TGCAGTGCTAAAGCGGGTCAAGAGACCCAGTACTTC,CSAKAGQETQYF
TRBV5-4,TRBJ1-2,NA,few,TGTGCCAGCAGCCGGATCAGGGATAACTCCTATGGCTACACCTTC,CASSRIRDNSYGYTF
TRBV4-1,TRBJ2-3,NA,NA,TGCGCCAGCAGCCTTATAGGGGACGGCACAGATACGCAGTATTTT,CASSLIGDGTDTQYF
TRBV7-9,TRBJ1-2,TRBD1,NA,TGTGCCAGCAGCTTACAGGGGGCCCACTATGGCTACACCTTC,CASSLQGAHYGYTF
TRBV6-2/TRBV6-3,TRBJ2-7,NA,many,TGTGCCAGCAGTTACTCGAGATTCGGCAGGGGCTACGAGCAGTACTTC,CASSYSRFGRGYEQYF
TRBV11-2,TRBJ2-3,TRBD2,NA,TGTGCCAGCAGCTTGGGGGGGGTCGTTAATACGCAGTATTTT,CASSLGGVVNTQYF
TRBV29-1,TRBJ2-1,NA,few,TGCAGCGTTGCTCCAGGAGGGCGATACTACAATGAGCAGTTCTTC,CSVAPGGRYYNEQFF
TRBV5-5,TRBJ1-4,NA,few,TGTGCCAGCAGATCGACCTCACAGGGCTCGCGGGAAAAACTGTTTTTT,CASRSTSQGSREKLFF
TRBV12-3/TRBV12-4,TRBJ1-5,TRBD1,few,TGTGCCAGCAGACTCAGTCCGGGACAGGGTAAGGAGTGGCAGCCCCAGCATTTT,CASRLSPGQGKEWQPQHF
TRBV5-1,TRBJ2-5,TRBD1,NA,TGCGCCAGCAGCGCCTACAGGGGTACGGGAGAGACCCAGTACTTC,CASSAYRGTGETQYF
TRBV12-3/TRBV12-4,TRBJ1-2,TRBD1,NA,TGTGCCAGCAGCGAGGGACAGATTTATGGCTACACCTTC,CASSEGQIYGYTF
TRBV7-6,TRBJ1-2,NA,few,TGTGCCAGCAGCTTAACCAGCAGGGAAGCGTATAATTATGGCTACACCTTC,CASSLTSREAYNYGYTF
TRBV23-1,TRBJ2-5,NA,NA,TGCGCCAGCAGTCAATCGTACCCGGGCTACTCGCAAGAGACCCAGTACTTC,CASSQSYPGYSQETQYF